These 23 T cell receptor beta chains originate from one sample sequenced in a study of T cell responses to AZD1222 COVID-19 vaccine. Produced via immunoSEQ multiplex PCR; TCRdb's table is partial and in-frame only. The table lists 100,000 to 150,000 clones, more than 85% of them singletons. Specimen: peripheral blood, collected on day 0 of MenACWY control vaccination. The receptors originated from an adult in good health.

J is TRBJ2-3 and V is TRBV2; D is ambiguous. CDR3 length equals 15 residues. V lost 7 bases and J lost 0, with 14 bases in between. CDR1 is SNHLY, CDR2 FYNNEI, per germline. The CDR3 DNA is TGTGCCAGCACTAAGGCGTGGGCCAGCACAGATACGCAGTATTTT. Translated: CASTKAWASTDTQYF.

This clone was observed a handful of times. The CDR3 reads CASSLAGLNNSPLHF. The CDR3 DNA reads TGTGCCAGCAGCTTGGCGGGCTTGAATAATTCACCCCTCCACTTT. The chain carries TRBV5-6 and TRBJ1-6; D call uncertain. Germline V lookup: CDR1 SGHDT, CDR2 YYEEEE. V was cut by 0 bases and J by 5 bases, with 9 bases left in between. The CDR3 totals 15 residues. The variable domain in full, with the rest retrieved from reference TRBV5-6 and TRBJ1-6, is DAGVTQSPTHLIKTRGQQVTLRCSPKSGHDTVSWYQQALGQGPQFIFQYYEEEERQRGNFPDRFSGHQFPNYSSELNVNALLLGDSALYLCASSLAGLNNSPLHFGNGTRLTVT.

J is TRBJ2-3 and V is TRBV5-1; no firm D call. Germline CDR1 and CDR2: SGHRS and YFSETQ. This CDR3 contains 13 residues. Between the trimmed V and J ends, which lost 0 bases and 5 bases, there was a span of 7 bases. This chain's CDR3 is CASSLASKDTQYF. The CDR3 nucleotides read TGCGCCAGCAGCTTGGCCTCTAAAGATACGCAGTATTTT.

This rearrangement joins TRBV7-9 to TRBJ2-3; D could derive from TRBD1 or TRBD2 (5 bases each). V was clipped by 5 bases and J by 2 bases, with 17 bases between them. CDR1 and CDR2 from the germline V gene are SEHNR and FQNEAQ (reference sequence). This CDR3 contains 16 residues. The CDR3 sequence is CASSGGSRPATDTQYF. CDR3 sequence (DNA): TGTGCCAGCAGCGGGGGAAGTCGCCCGGCCACAGATACGCAGTATTTT. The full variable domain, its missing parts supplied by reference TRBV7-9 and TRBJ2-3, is DTGVSQNPRHKITKRGQNVTFRCDPISEHNRLYWYRQTLGQGPEFLTYFQNEAQLEKSRLLSDRFSAERPKGSFSTLEIQRTEQGDSAMYLCASSGGSRPATDTQYFGPGTRLTVL.

This chain's CDR3 is CATGKGELYEQYF. The CDR3 region has the DNA TGTGCCACCGGGAAAGGGGAGCTCTACGAGCAGTACTTC. The V call is TRBV27, the J call TRBJ2-7; either TRBD1 or TRBD2 may fit D (5 bases each). This CDR3 is 13 amino acids long. V was pared by 10 bases and J by 3 bases, with 16 bases between. Germline V gene data show CDR1 as MNHEY and CDR2 as SMNVEV (reference sequence).

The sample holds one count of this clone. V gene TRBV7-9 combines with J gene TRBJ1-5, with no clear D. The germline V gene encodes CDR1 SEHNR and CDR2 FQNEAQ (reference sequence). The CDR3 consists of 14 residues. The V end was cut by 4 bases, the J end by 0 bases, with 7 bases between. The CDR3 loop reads CASSSLDSNQPQHF. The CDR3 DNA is TGTGCCAGCAGCTCTTTGGATAGCAATCAGCCCCAGCATTTT.

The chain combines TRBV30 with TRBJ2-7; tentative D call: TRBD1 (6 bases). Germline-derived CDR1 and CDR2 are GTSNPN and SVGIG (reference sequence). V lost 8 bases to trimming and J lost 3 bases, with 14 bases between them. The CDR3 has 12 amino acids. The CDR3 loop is CAARTDLYEQYF. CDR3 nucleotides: TGTGCCGCACGGACAGACCTCTACGAGCAGTACTTC.

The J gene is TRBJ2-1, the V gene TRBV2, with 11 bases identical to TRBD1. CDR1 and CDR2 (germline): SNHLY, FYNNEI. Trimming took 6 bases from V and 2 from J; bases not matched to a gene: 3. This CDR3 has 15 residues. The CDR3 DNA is TGTGCCAGCAGACGGGACAGGGGGGCCTACAATGAGCAGTTCTTC. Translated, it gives CASRRDRGAYNEQFF. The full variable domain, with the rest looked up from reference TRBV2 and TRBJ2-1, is EPEVTQTPSHQVTQMGQEVILRCVPISNHLYFYWYRQILGQKVEFLVSFYNNEISEKSEIFDDQFSVERPDGSNFTLKIRSTKLEDSAMYFCASRRDRGAYNEQFFGPGTRLTVL.

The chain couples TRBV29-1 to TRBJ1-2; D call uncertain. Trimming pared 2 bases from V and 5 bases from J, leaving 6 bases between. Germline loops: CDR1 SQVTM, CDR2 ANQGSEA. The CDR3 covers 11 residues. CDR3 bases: TGCAGCGTTGAACCCGGGTATGGCTACACCTTC. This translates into CSVEPGYGYTF.

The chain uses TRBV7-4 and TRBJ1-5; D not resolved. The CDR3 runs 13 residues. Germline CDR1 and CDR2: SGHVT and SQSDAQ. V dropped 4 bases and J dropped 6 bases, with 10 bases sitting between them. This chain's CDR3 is CASSWTGSQPQHF. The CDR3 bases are TGTGCCAGCAGCTGGACCGGGAGTCAGCCCCAGCATTTT.

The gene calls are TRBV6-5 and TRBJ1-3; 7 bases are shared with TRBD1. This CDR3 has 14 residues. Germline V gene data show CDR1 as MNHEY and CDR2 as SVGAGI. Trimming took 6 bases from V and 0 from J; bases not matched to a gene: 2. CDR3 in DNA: TGTGCCAGCAGAGCAGGGGGCTCTGGAAACACCATATATTTT. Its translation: CASRAGGSGNTIYF.

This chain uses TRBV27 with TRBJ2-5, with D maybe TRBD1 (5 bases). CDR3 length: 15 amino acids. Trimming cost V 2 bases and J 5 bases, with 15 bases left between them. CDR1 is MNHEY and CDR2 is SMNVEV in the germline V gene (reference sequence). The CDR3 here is CASSLGRTMGETQYF. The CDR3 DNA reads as TGTGCCAGCAGTTTAGGGCGGACAATGGGGGAGACCCAGTACTTC.

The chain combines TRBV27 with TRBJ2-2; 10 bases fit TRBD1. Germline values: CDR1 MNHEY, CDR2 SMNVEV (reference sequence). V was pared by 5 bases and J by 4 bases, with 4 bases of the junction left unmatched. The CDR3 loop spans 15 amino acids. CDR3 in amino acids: CASSRQGAGTGELFF. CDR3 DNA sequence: TGTGCCAGCAGTCGACAGGGGGCGGGCACCGGGGAGCTGTTTTTT.

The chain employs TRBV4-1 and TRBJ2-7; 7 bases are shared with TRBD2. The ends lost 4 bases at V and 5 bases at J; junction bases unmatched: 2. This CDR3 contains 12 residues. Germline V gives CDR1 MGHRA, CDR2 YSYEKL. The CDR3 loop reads CASSRDYNEQYF. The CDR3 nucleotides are TGCGCCAGCAGCCGGGACTACAACGAGCAGTACTTC.

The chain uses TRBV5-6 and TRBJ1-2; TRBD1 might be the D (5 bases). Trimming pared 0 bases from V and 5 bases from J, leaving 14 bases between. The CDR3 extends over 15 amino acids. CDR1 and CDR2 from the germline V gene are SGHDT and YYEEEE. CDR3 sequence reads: CASSLGPGQRYGYTF. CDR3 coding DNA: TGTGCCAGCAGCTTGGGCCCCGGACAAAGGTATGGCTACACCTTC.

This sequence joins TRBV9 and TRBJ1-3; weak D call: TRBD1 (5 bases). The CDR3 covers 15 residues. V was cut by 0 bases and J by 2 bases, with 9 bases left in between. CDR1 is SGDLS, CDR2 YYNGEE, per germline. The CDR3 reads CASSVESGTGNTIYF. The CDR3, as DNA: TGTGCCAGCAGCGTAGAGTCAGGGACTGGAAACACCATATATTTT.

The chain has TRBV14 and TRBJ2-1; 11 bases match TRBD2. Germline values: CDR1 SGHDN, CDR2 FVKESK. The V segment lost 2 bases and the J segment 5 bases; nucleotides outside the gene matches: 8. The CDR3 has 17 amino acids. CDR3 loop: CASSQRAGTSGNNEQFF. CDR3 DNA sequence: TGTGCCAGCAGCCAAAGGGCGGGGACTAGCGGAAACAATGAGCAGTTCTTC.

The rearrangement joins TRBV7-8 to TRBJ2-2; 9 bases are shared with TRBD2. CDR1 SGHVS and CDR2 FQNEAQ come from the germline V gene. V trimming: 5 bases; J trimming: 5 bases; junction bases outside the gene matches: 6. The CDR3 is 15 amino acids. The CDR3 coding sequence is TGTGCCAGCAGCGAAGCGGGAGGAAAAACCGGGGAGCTGTTTTTT. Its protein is CASSEAGGKTGELFF.

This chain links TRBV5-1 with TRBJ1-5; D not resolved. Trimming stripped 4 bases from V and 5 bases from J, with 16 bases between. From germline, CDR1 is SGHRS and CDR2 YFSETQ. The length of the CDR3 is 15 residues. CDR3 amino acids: CASSREGRADQPQHF. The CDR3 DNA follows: TGCGCCAGCAGCCGGGAAGGAAGGGCGGATCAGCCCCAGCATTTT.

The CDR3 protein is CASGPDRGLNTEAFF. The CDR3 nucleotides read TGTGCTAGTGGCCCGGACAGGGGCCTTAACACTGAAGCTTTCTTT. The chain recombines TRBV12-5 with TRBJ1-1; the match to TRBD1 covers 9 bases. In germline, CDR1 is LGHNT, CDR2 FRNRAP. The trim removed 6 bases at V and 2 bases at J, leaving 7 bases unmatched. This CDR3 spans 15 amino acids.

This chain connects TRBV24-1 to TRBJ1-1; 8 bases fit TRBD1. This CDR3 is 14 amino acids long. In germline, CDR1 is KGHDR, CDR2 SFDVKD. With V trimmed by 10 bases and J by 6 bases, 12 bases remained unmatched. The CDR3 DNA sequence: TGTGCCACAGAAATATACAGGGGGGGCTCTGAAGCTTTCTTT. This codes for CATEIYRGGSEAFF.

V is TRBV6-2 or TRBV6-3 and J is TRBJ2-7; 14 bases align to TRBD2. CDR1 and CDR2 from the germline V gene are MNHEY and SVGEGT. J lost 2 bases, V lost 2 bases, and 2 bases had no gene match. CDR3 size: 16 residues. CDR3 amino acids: CASSYGLAGGAYEQYF. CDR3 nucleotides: TGTGCCAGCAGTTACGGACTAGCGGGAGGCGCCTACGAGCAGTACTTC.

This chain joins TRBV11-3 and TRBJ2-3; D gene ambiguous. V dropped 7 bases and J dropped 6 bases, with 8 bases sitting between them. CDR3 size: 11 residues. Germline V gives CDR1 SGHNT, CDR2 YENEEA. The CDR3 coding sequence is TGTGCCAGCACCAAGAAGGATACGCAGTATTTT. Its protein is CASTKKDTQYF.